This T cell receptor (beta chain) came from a study of cytomegalovirus exposure and HLA in healthy donors. The CDR3 contains 13 residues. V trimming: 4 bases; J trimming: 5 bases; junction bases outside the gene matches: 4. CDR1 and CDR2 from the germline V gene are SGHRS and YFSETQ. The PCR was carried out with 60 Vbeta primers and 13 Jbeta primers. Clones were read by immunoSEQ multiplex PCR, and TCRdb kept only the in-frame ones, dropping some. The sample shows about 98,000 clones, 70% to 80% of them seen only once. The TCR comes from a man aged 18 to 29 in good health and CMV-seropositive. Sequenced: PBMCs. The chain recombines TRBV5-1 with TRBJ2-7, with 9 bases fitting TRBD1. CDR3 sequence (DNA): TGCGCCAGCAGCCCGGACAGGGGCGACGAGCAGTACTTC. Protein sequence: CASSPDRGDEQYF.